Shown below are 22 T cell receptor beta chains from a single sample sequenced in a study of CD8 T cells in ankylosing spondylitis (dated by TCRdb to about 2017). Library method: 5' RACE. Sequenced on an Illumina HiSeq 2500. The public sequencing data were trimmed at Q25 with fastp and processed into clonotypes with MiXCR by TCRdb, which kept only in-frame beta chains. Entries that share a CDR3 protein sequence are merged under the most common genes and DNA. The sample contains under 250,000 distinct CDR3 sequences, roughly 24% of them found a single time. The ten largest clones represent 6.6% of the sample. Sample: blood, either unsorted or a sorted T cell fraction (not recorded which). These TCRs come from a male donor with ankylosing spondylitis or in good health (not recorded which).

This clonotype came up many times. The chain couples TRBV20-1 to TRBJ2-7, with 12 bases lining up with TRBD2. V was clipped by 3 bases and J by 2 bases; unmatched bases: 8. In germline, CDR1 is DFQATT, CDR2 SNEGSKA (reference sequence). The CDR3 is made up of 16 amino acids. CDR3 in amino acids: CSASDWTSGTPYEQYF. CDR3 sequence (DNA): TGCAGTGCTAGTGATTGGACTAGCGGGACGCCCTACGAGCAGTACTTC.

V and J are TRBV6-2 or TRBV6-3 and TRBJ2-2; D is uncertain. V was cut by 8 bases and J by 5 bases, with 9 bases left in between. Germline V gives CDR1 MNHEY, CDR2 SVGEGT. The CDR3 runs to 12 residues. CDR3 nucleotide sequence: TGTGCCAGCGGTCTTAGGACCGGGGAGCTGTTTTTT. Protein sequence: CASGLRTGELFF.

This clonotype was found many times. The CDR3 nucleotides are TGCGCCAGCAGCTTGGCGAAGCGGGAGATTGAGACCCAGTACTTC. Protein product: CASSLAKREIETQYF. The chain combines TRBV5-1 with TRBJ2-5; 8 bases match TRBD2. This CDR3 has 15 residues. Trimming at V came to 0 bases and at J to 5 bases, leaving 6 bases not matched to a gene. Germline assignment: CDR1 SGHRS and CDR2 YFSETQ. Together with reference TRBV5-1 and TRBJ2-5, the CDR3 gives the full variable domain: KAGVTQTPRYLIKTRGQQVTLSCSPISGHRSVSWYQQTPGQGLQFLFEYFSETQRNKGNFPGRFSGRQFSNSRSEMNVSTLELGDSALYLCASSLAKREIETQYFGPGTRLLVL.

The sample holds many counts of this clonotype. This chain joins TRBV29-1 and TRBJ1-2; unclear D gene. The CDR3 has 11 amino acids. Germline V gene sequence: CDR1 SQVTM, CDR2 ANQGSEA. Deletions cut 3 bases from V and 8 bases from J, with 10 bases between. Here the CDR3 DNA reads TGCAGCGTTGAGGCTGGGAGGGGCTACACCTTC. Protein: CSVEAGRGYTF.

Ten or more counts support this clonotype. This chain uses TRBV5-1 with TRBJ1-3; 7 nucleotides match TRBD1. The CDR3 is 16 residues long. Germline CDR1 is SGHRS and CDR2 is YFSETQ. V was pared by 2 bases and J by 1 base, with 6 bases of the junction left unmatched. The CDR3 bases are TGCGCCAGCAGCTTAGGCACGACAGGGTCTGGAAACACCATATATTTT. It encodes CASSLGTTGSGNTIYF.

Here the CDR3 DNA reads TGCGCCAGCATGCCGGGAGGTATCGGCTACGAGCAGTACTTC. Amino acid sequence: CASMPGGIGYEQYF. The chain combines TRBV5-1 with TRBJ2-7; TRBD2 matches at 7 bases. The length of the CDR3 is 14 residues. CDR1 and CDR2 from the germline V gene are SGHRS and YFSETQ. J lost 3 bases, V lost 6 bases, and 9 bases had no gene match.

This clonotype was detected once. The genes are TRBV15 and TRBJ2-1; no clear D. This CDR3 region has 12 residues. V lost 0 bases to trimming and J lost 9 bases, with 6 bases between them. The germline V gene encodes CDR1 LNHNV and CDR2 YYDKDF (reference sequence). CDR3 in amino acids: CATSRDQFEQFF. The DNA of the CDR3 is TGTGCCACCAGCAGAGATCAATTTGAGCAGTTCTTC.

A few counts support this clonotype. This chain links TRBV6-1 with TRBJ2-7, with 9 bases that match TRBD2. Germline V gene data show CDR1 as MNHNS and CDR2 as SASEGT. The CDR3 is made up of 14 amino acids. J was trimmed by 5 bases and V by 4 bases; bases with no gene match: 6. The CDR3 DNA sequence: TGTGCCAGCAGTGCCAGCGGGAGGAACCACGAGCAGTACTTC. Its protein product is CASSASGRNHEQYF.

The J gene is TRBJ2-5, the V gene TRBV20-1, with 13 bases matching TRBD2. V lost 6 bases to trimming and J lost 3 bases; unmatched junction nucleotides: 4. This CDR3 has 14 residues. Germline CDR1 DFQATT, CDR2 SNEGSKA (reference sequence). CDR3 in amino acids: CSARGLAGKETQYF. For the CDR3, the DNA is TGCAGTGCCCGGGGACTAGCGGGAAAAGAGACCCAGTACTTC.

Of note for this clonotype: At one end the junction does not follow the germline gene, possibly because of a read error. V is TRBV5-1 and J is TRBJ2-7; a weak D match, TRBD1 (6 bases). Germline CDR1 SGHRS, CDR2 YFSETQ. This CDR3 spans 15 amino acids. In DNA, the CDR3 is TGCGACAGCAGCTTGGCCACGGGCAACAGGGACGAGCAGTACTTC. This translates into CDSSLATGNRDEQYF.

V is TRBV19 and J is TRBJ2-1; TRBD2 might be the D (6 bases). Trimming removed 2 bases at V and 12 bases at J, with 26 bases between. This CDR3 spans 17 amino acids. Germline loops: CDR1 LNHDA, CDR2 SQIVND (reference sequence). The chain's CDR3 is CASSINSGAGANFWQFF. The DNA for the CDR3 is TGTGCCAGTAGTATAAATTCTGGAGCGGGCGCCAACTTTTGGCAGTTCTTC.

This clonotype was detected ten times or more. The V call is TRBV12-3 or TRBV12-4, the J call TRBJ2-5; possible D gene TRBD2, 5 bases. V lost 4 bases to trimming and J lost 2 bases, with 8 bases between them. The CDR3 has 13 residues. CDR3 region: CASSWGEQETQYF. The CDR3 nucleotides are TGTGCCAGCAGTTGGGGAGAACAAGAGACCCAGTACTTC.

The chain has TRBV5-1 and TRBJ2-3; 7 bases line up with TRBD1. J was trimmed by 4 bases and V by 3 bases; bases with no gene match: 5. The CDR3 has 14 residues. The germline V gene has CDR1 SGHRS and CDR2 YFSETQ. The CDR3 region has the DNA TGCGCCAGCAGCTCCGGGACAGCATCAGATACGCAGTATTTT. It yields the protein CASSSGTASDTQYF.

This clonotype was observed many times. V and J are TRBV5-1 and TRBJ1-2; D unresolved. The ends were cut back, 3 bases at V and 3 bases at J, with 3 bases in the middle. The germline V gene encodes CDR1 SGHRS and CDR2 YFSETQ. This CDR3 is 11 amino acids long. The CDR3 is CASSSDYGYTF. CDR3 DNA sequence: TGCGCCAGCAGCTCGGACTATGGCTACACCTTC.

The chain employs TRBV5-1 and TRBJ2-3; TRBD1 matches at 7 bases. The germline CDR1 and CDR2 sequences are SGHRS and YFSETQ. The J segment lost 3 bases and the V segment lost 7 bases, leaving 8 bases of the junction unmatched. There are 14 residues in the CDR3. The CDR3 region has the DNA TGCGCCAGCTCTTACAGGGGTGGAACAGATACGCAGTATTTT. Amino acid sequence: CASSYRGGTDTQYF.

The chain has TRBV5-1 and TRBJ2-5; 11 bases agree with TRBD1. Germline loops: CDR1 SGHRS, CDR2 YFSETQ. The junction had 9 bases not matched to a gene; V was cut back by 4 bases and J by 4 bases. The CDR3 is made up of 16 amino acids. DNA for the CDR3: TGCGCCAGCAGCCCCTGGACAGGGGGCATTCGAGAGACCCAGTACTTC. Protein sequence: CASSPWTGGIRETQYF.

This rearrangement joins TRBV29-1 to TRBJ2-7, with D possibly TRBD2 on 6 matching bases. CDR3 length equals 14 residues. Germline-derived CDR1 and CDR2 are SQVTM and ANQGSEA. V lost 6 bases and J 3 bases, leaving 18 bases between the germline ends. For the CDR3, the DNA is TGCAGCGTACAAGCCGGGACTGACCGCTACGAGCAGTACTTC. Protein sequence: CSVQAGTDRYEQYF.

This clonotype showed up many times. The genes are TRBV12-3 or TRBV12-4 and TRBJ2-3; no clear D. V lost 2 bases and J 4 bases, leaving 10 bases between the germline ends. This CDR3 comprises 14 residues. The CDR3: CASSLTRRADTQYF. The DNA of the CDR3 is TGTGCCAGCAGTTTAACCAGGAGAGCAGATACGCAGTATTTT.

This chain uses TRBV20-1 with TRBJ2-4; TRBD2 agrees at 11 bases. The length of the CDR3 is 13 residues. The junction had 6 bases not matched to a gene; V was cut back by 6 bases and J by 8 bases. Germline-derived CDR1 and CDR2 are DFQATT and SNEGSKA (reference sequence). CDR3 DNA sequence: TGCAGTGCCCGACTAGCGGGATCCGACATTCAGTACTTC. Translation gives CSARLAGSDIQYF.

This clonotype was recorded many times. The chain employs TRBV5-1 and TRBJ2-1; TRBD1 might be the D (5 bases). The CDR3 has 12 amino acids. Trimming removed 4 bases at V and 8 bases at J, with 10 bases between. Germline CDR1 and CDR2: SGHRS and YFSETQ. The CDR3 DNA reads as TGCGCCAGCAGCAAAGGACACGATGAGCAGTTCTTC. It specifies CASSKGHDEQFF.

This sequence joins TRBV20-1 and TRBJ2-3, with D possibly TRBD2 on 6 matching bases. Per germline, CDR1 DFQATT and CDR2 SNEGSKA (reference sequence). The CDR3 loop spans 14 amino acids. V was pared by 3 bases and J by 2 bases, with 12 bases between. This CDR3 is CSARLALSTDTQYF. CDR3 nucleotide sequence: TGCAGTGCTAGGCTAGCGCTTTCCACAGATACGCAGTATTTT.

Sample share makes this clonotype medium-sized (0.01 to 0.1%). The chain has TRBV29-1 and TRBJ2-2, with TRBD2 identical over 9 bases. From germline, CDR1 is SQVTM and CDR2 ANQGSEA. V gave up 7 bases and J gave up 0 bases; unmatched junction bases: 3. CDR3 length: 14 residues. The CDR3 DNA reads TGCAGCGCCAGACTAGCGGCGAACACCGGGGAGCTGTTTTTT. Amino acid sequence: CSARLAANTGELFF.